A selection of T cell receptor beta chains follows, all from one sample in a study of blood T cell repertoires in COVID-19. TCRdb's copy holds only in-frame clones and misses some; the assay was immunoSEQ multiplex PCR. The repertoire consists of 200,000 to 250,000 clones, with roughly nine tenths occurring once and the leading ten covering 0.7% to 0.85%. The sequencing input was peripheral blood. The receptors were sampled from a man aged 60 to 69 with COVID-19, enrolled during active disease. The CDR3 runs from the conserved cysteine through the conserved F or W. A D gene is named only where the DNA matches it firmly. Expanded clones get a size class; other rows say once, few or many, or leave the size out.

TRBV5-4	.	TRBJ2-7	TRBD2	CASSPSTSGTYEQYF	TGTGCCAGCAGCCCATCGACTAGCGGGACCTACGAGCAGTACTTC
TRBV7-2	.	TRBJ2-7	TRBD1	CASSIDRDIVYEQYF	TGTGCCAGCAGCATCGACAGGGACATTGTCTACGAGCAGTACTTC
TRBV11-2	.	TRBJ2-7	.	CASRLGGGFYEQYF	TGTGCCAGCAGGTTGGGCGGAGGATTCTACGAGCAGTACTTC
TRBV4-3	.	TRBJ2-2	.	CASSRAALRENTGELFF	TGCGCCAGCAGCCGCGCCGCCCTCAGGGAGAACACCGGGGAGCTGTTTTTT
TRBV3-1/TRBV3-2	.	TRBJ2-5	.	CASSQRIAVGETQYF	TGTGCCAGCAGCCAGCGCATAGCGGTAGGAGAGACCCAGTACTTC
TRBV18	few	TRBJ1-2	.	CASSLDTAYGYTF	TGTGCCAGCTCATTGGACACAGCCTATGGCTACACCTTC
TRBV5-1	.	TRBJ2-2	.	CASSPRGYTGELFF	TGCGCCAGCAGCCCGAGGGGGTACACCGGGGAGCTGTTTTTT
TRBV5-1	.	TRBJ2-7	TRBD2	CASSLEGLAGGPEQYF	TGCGCCAGCAGCTTGGAGGGACTAGCGGGGGGGCCCGAGCAGTACTTC
TRBV4-3	.	TRBJ2-1	TRBD2	CASSQGLALTGLAGVDEQFF	TGCGCCAGCAGCCAAGGTCTTGCCCTGACCGGGCTAGCGGGAGTAGATGAGCAGTTCTTC
TRBV6-5	once	TRBJ1-1	TRBD1	CASSYLGQGASSAFF	TGTGCCAGCAGTTATTTAGGACAGGGGGCGAGTTCGGCTTTCTTT
TRBV19	.	TRBJ2-7	TRBD1	CASSPGTGAYEQYF	TGTGCCAGTAGTCCCGGGACAGGGGCCTACGAGCAGTACTTC
TRBV4-2	once	TRBJ1-6	TRBD1	CASSRGTGDNSPLHF	TGTGCCAGCAGCCGAGGGACAGGAGATAATTCACCCCTCCACTTT
TRBV4-1	.	TRBJ2-2	TRBD2	CASSQDPGLSGRVELFF	TGCGCCAGCAGCCAAGATCCGGGGTTAAGCGGGAGGGTGGAGCTGTTTTTT
TRBV5-4	.	TRBJ2-2	TRBD2	CASSLGTSSNTGELFF	TGTGCCAGCAGCTTAGGGACTAGCTCGAACACCGGGGAGCTGTTTTTT
TRBV28	.	TRBJ1-2	TRBD1	CASSIVTGGLYGYTF	TGTGCCAGCAGTATAGTAACAGGGGGCCTCTATGGCTACACCTTC
TRBV6-5	.	TRBJ1-2	TRBD1	CASSLLEGAGGYTF	TGTGCCAGCAGCCTACTAGAGGGGGCTGGGGGCTACACCTTC
TRBV4-1	.	TRBJ1-5	.	CASSQEESFPQHF	TGCGCCAGCAGCCAAGAAGAGTCTTTCCCCCAGCATTTT
TRBV7-2	.	TRBJ1-1	.	CASSLFRAASDTEAFF	TGTGCCAGCAGCTTATTCAGGGCTGCGTCGGACACTGAAGCTTTCTTT
TRBV6-5	.	TRBJ1-4	.	CASSYGGGPVFF	TGTGCCAGCAGTTACGGTGGGGGCCCCGTGTTTTTT
TRBV2	.	TRBJ2-1	TRBD1	CASRTGQTHYNEQFF	TGTGCCAGCAGGACGGGACAGACACATTACAATGAGCAGTTCTTC
TRBV19	.	TRBJ1-1	TRBD1	CASTKPGTANTEAFF	TGTGCCAGTACTAAACCCGGGACAGCGAACACTGAAGCTTTCTTT
TRBV7-2	.	TRBJ2-2	.	CASSEGRGMNLDAGELFF	TGTGCCAGCAGTGAAGGAAGAGGGATGAACCTGGACGCCGGGGAGCTGTTTTTT
TRBV10-1	few	TRBJ2-7	TRBD1	CASSQRTGSYEQYF	TGCGCCAGCAGTCAGAGGACAGGGTCCTACGAGCAGTACTTC
TRBV19	.	TRBJ1-5	.	CASSDQGLHNQPQHF	TGTGCCAGTAGTGACCAGGGGCTTCACAATCAGCCCCAGCATTTT